Below are 13 T cell receptor beta chains sequenced from a single sample in a study of siplizumab effects on memory and regulatory T cells. Measured with immunoSEQ multiplex PCR; TCRdb has only the in-frame clones, and not every one. The sample lists about 100,000 clones, about 90% seen once, with 0.55% to 0.85% in the top ten. Sequencing was carried out using Tregs sorted from blood. Receptors were obtained from a human donor in good health.

The chain links TRBV19 to TRBJ2-7; D not certain. The CDR3 contains 13 residues. CDR1 and CDR2 from the germline V gene are LNHDA and SQIVND (reference sequence). V was shortened by 5 bases and J by 7 bases, with 15 bases between the two germline ends. CDR3 sequence reads: CASSYGRLMEQYF. CDR3 nucleotide sequence: TGTGCCAGTAGTTACGGACGGCTTATGGAGCAGTACTTC.

The V call is TRBV7-3, the J call TRBJ2-1; D is possibly TRBD2 (5 bases). Germline V gene data show CDR1 as SGHTA and CDR2 as FQGTGA. V lost 4 bases and J 8 bases, leaving 15 bases between the germline ends. This CDR3 contains 14 residues. The DNA for the CDR3 is TGTGCCAGCAGCTCCGGGATACCCGACGATGAGCAGTTCTTC. Translated, it gives CASSSGIPDDEQFF.

This clone was detected only once. The chain combines TRBV9 with TRBJ2-7, with D perhaps TRBD2 (5 bases). Trimming took off 2 bases at V and 3 bases at J, with 15 bases between the two ends. Per the germline V gene, CDR1 is SGDLS and CDR2 is YYNGEE. The CDR3 is 15 amino acids. CDR3 DNA sequence: TGTGCCAGCAGCGTGGGCTGGGAGAACGGCTACGAGCAGTACTTC. Translated, it gives CASSVGWENGYEQYF. Looking up the rest from reference TRBV9 and TRBJ2-7 gives the full variable domain: DSGVTQTPKHLITATGQRVTLRCSPRSGDLSVYWYQQSLDQGLQFLIQYYNGEERAKGNILERFSAQQFPDLHSELNLSSLELGDSALYFCASSVGWENGYEQYFGPGTRLTVT.

The chain recombines TRBV5-1 with TRBJ2-5, with D unclear. The better agreement between TRBJ2-7 and the DNA end casts doubt on the J call. The CDR3 spans 16 residues. Germline V CDR1 and CDR2: SGHRS, YFSETQ. The CDR3 sequence is CASSLARSRSTYEQYF. The CDR3 DNA sequence: TGCGCCAGCAGCTTGGCCCGGTCGAGATCCACCTACGAGCAGTACTTC.

The V and J genes are TRBV9 and TRBJ2-1, with TRBD1 identical over 10 bases. The CDR3 has 13 residues. Trimming removed 3 bases from V and 9 bases from J; junction bases left unmatched: 3. Germline values: CDR1 SGDLS, CDR2 YYNGEE. CDR3 sequence: CASSGQGASEQFF. Here the CDR3 DNA reads TGTGCCAGCAGCGGACAGGGGGCCTCTGAGCAGTTCTTC.

CDR3 loop: CASSIGAGADTQYF. The CDR3 region has the DNA TGTGCCAGTAGTATAGGAGCGGGCGCAGATACGCAGTATTTT. The chain has TRBV19 and TRBJ2-3, with TRBD2 as a possible D gene (6 bases). Per germline, CDR1 LNHDA and CDR2 SQIVND (reference sequence). The CDR3 is made up of 14 amino acids. V lost 1 base and J 4 bases, leaving 9 bases between the germline ends.

The chain couples TRBV6-1 to TRBJ2-5; 9 bases are shared with TRBD2. The CDR3 is 13 residues long. Germline CDR1 reads MNHNS; CDR2 reads SASEGT. V lost 5 bases and J lost 4; bases outside the gene matches: 2. CDR3: CASSFSGRETQYF. As DNA, the CDR3 is TGTGCCAGCAGTTTTAGCGGGAGAGAGACCCAGTACTTC.

The chain uses TRBV28 and TRBJ2-2; D ambiguous. The CDR3 sequence is 13 residues long. Germline assignment: CDR1 MDHEN and CDR2 SYDVKM. V was shortened by 2 bases and J by 6 bases, with 7 bases between the two germline ends. The DNA of the CDR3 is TGTGCCAGCAGTTTAAAGTTTCCCGGGGAGCTGTTTTTT. Protein: CASSLKFPGELFF.

The J gene is TRBJ1-5, the V gene TRBV27, with D maybe TRBD1 (5 bases). The CDR3 loop spans 14 amino acids. Germline V CDR1 and CDR2: MNHEY, SMNVEV (reference sequence). Trimming removed 3 bases from V and 7 bases from J, with 13 bases in between. For the CDR3, the DNA is TGTGCCAGCAGTTTTTACGGGGCAGGGCAGCCCCAGCATTTT. Translating it yields CASSFYGAGQPQHF.

CDR3 DNA: TGTGCCAGCAGCTCATTAGCTACGCAGTATTTT. This encodes CASSSLATQYF. The V and J genes are TRBV6-6 and TRBJ2-3; D call uncertain. Trimming stripped 6 bases from V and 8 bases from J, with 9 bases between. The CDR3 totals 11 residues. CDR1 and CDR2 (germline): MNHNY, SVGAGI (reference sequence).

This rearrangement joins TRBV5-1 to TRBJ2-1; 9 bases are shared with TRBD2. This CDR3 has 18 amino acids. J gave up 6 bases and V 7 bases, and 20 bases lay outside the gene matches. Per the germline V gene, CDR1 is SGHRS and CDR2 is YFSETQ. CDR3 protein: CASSIVGIVGLAINEQFF. CDR3 in DNA: TGCGCCAGCTCAATTGTTGGGATTGTCGGACTAGCGATCAATGAGCAGTTCTTC.

The genes are TRBV5-1 and TRBJ1-5, with a weak D call TRBD1 (6 bases). The CDR3 covers 13 residues. CDR1 is SGHRS and CDR2 is YFSETQ in the germline V gene. V was trimmed by 2 bases and J by 4 bases, leaving 7 bases between them. The CDR3 reads CASSFTGNQPQHF. The CDR3 region has the DNA TGCGCCAGCAGCTTCACAGGGAATCAGCCCCAGCATTTT. Combining the CDR3 with reference TRBV5-1 and TRBJ1-5 gives the whole variable domain KAGVTQTPRYLIKTRGQQVTLSCSPISGHRSVSWYQQTPGQGLQFLFEYFSETQRNKGNFPGRFSGRQFSNSRSEMNVSTLELGDSALYLCASSFTGNQPQHFGDGTRLSIL.

The gene calls are TRBV2 and TRBJ2-7, with D possibly TRBD1 on 5 matching bases. The length of the CDR3 is 15 residues. CDR1 SNHLY and CDR2 FYNNEI come from the germline V gene. V dropped 7 bases and J dropped 0 bases, with 16 bases sitting between them. CDR3 nucleotide sequence: TGTGCCAGCAACTTCGCAGGACACCTCTCCTACGAGCAGTACTTC. Encoded protein: CASNFAGHLSYEQYF.